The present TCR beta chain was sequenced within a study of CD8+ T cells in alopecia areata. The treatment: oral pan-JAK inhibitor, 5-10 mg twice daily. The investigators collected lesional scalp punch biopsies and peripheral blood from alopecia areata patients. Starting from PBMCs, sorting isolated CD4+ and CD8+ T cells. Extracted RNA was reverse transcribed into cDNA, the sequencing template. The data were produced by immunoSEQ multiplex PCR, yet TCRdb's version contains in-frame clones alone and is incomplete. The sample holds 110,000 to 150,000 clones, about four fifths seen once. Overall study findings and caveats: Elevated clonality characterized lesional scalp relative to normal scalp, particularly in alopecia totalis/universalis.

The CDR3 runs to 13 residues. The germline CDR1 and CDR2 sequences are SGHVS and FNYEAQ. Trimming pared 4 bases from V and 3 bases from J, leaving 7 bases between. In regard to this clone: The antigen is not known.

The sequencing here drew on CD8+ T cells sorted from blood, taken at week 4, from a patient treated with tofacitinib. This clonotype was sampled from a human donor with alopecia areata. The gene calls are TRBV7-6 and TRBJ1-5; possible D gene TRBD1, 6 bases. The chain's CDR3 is CASSSGVNQPQHF. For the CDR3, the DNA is TGTGCCAGCAGCTCAGGGGTCAATCAGCCCCAGCATTTT.